The text below deals with one T cell receptor beta chain. V gave up 4 bases and J gave up 4 bases; unmatched junction bases: 18. Germline V gene sequence: CDR1 SQVTM, CDR2 ANQGSEA. The CDR3 is 17 amino acids. This sample was included in a study of blood T cell repertoires in COVID-19. The overall study: Sites across the United States, Italy and Spain contributed samples from acute and convalescent COVID-19. PBMCs, B-cell-depleted T cells, or T cells were the source of the cDNA or gDNA that made up the material.

The assay was immunoSEQ multiplex PCR, and TCRdb's table has in-frame clones only and misses some. The sample shows around 170,000 clones, around four fifths of them seen only once. This clonotype was sampled from a man aged 30 to 39 with active or convalescent COVID-19. Sequencing input: peripheral blood. The genes are TRBV29-1 and TRBJ2-7; 8 bases are shared with TRBD2. CDR3 sequence: CSVVALESTSGSYEQYF. Here the CDR3 DNA reads TGCAGCGTTGTGGCCCTGGAGAGCACCAGCGGGAGTTACGAGCAGTACTTC.